This T cell receptor (beta chain) was documented in a study of cytomegalovirus exposure and HLA in healthy donors. CDR3 size: 17 residues. The germline gives CDR1 LGHNA, CDR2 YSLEER. V lost 1 base to trimming and J lost 2 bases; unmatched junction nucleotides: 5. Concerning this clone: Its target is not known.

Overall study results and limits: The study flagged around 160 TCR beta chains as cytomegalovirus-associated.

Some clones are missing from TCRdb's copy, which holds only in-frame ones; the method was immunoSEQ multiplex PCR. This repertoire shows approximately 270,000 clones, 90% found once; its top ten account for 0.3% to 0.4%. Source material: PBMCs. The clonotype comes from a woman between 18 and 30 years old in good health and CMV-seronegative. The chain joins TRBV4-3 to TRBJ2-5, with 12 bases aligning to TRBD2. CDR3 sequence: CASSQVMTSGGQETQYF. DNA for the CDR3: TGCGCCAGCAGCCAAGTCATGACTAGCGGGGGTCAAGAGACCCAGTACTTC.